This is a list of T cell receptor beta chains from one sample in a study of cytomegalovirus exposure and HLA in healthy donors. Here immunoSEQ multiplex PCR was the method, and the copy in TCRdb shows in-frame clones only, minus some. Recorded here are 93,000 or so clones; the top ten clones represent around 3.2%. The sample was PBMCs. Source of these receptors: a man aged 40-55 years in good health and CMV-seronegative. Each CDR3 is given with its conserved first and last residue. The D gene is left open where the match is weak.

TRBV5-4,NA,15,TRBJ1-2,CASSLRSAVRFGYTF,TGTGCCAGCAGCTTGCGGTCAGCGGTTAGGTTTGGCTACACCTTC
TRBV7-8,TRBD1,14,TRBJ1-1,CASSLGHGTGGAFF,TGTGCCAGCAGCTTAGGACATGGGACAGGCGGAGCTTTCTTT
TRBV30,NA,13,TRBJ2-7,CAWSTLLASEQYF,TGTGCCTGGAGTACCCTTCTAGCGTCCGAGCAGTACTTC
TRBV5-1,TRBD1,17,TRBJ1-3,CASREGQGAISGNTIYF,TGCGCCAGCAGAGAGGGACAGGGAGCTATCTCTGGAAACACCATATATTTT
TRBV6-5,NA,15,TRBJ2-7,CASSGRGKEAYEQYF,TGTGCCAGCAGTGGAAGGGGGAAGGAGGCCTACGAGCAGTACTTC
TRBV14,TRBD1,14,TRBJ2-7,CASSQVDRGREQYF,TGTGCCAGCAGCCAAGTTGACAGGGGGCGGGAGCAGTACTTC
TRBV19,TRBD1,14,TRBJ1-2,CASSRGGQLYGYTF,TGTGCCAGTAGTCGTGGGGGACAGCTCTATGGCTACACCTTC
TRBV10-3,TRBD1,13,TRBJ2-7,CAIGQGMGYEQYF,TGTGCCATCGGACAGGGTATGGGCTACGAGCAGTACTTC
TRBV30,TRBD1,14,TRBJ2-7,CAWSASQGELEQYF,TGTGCCTGGAGTGCCTCTCAGGGGGAGCTCGAGCAGTACTTC
TRBV9,TRBD2,16,TRBJ2-1,CASSVAGGSGVYEQFF,TGTGCCAGCAGCGTAGCGGGAGGGTCGGGGGTGTATGAGCAGTTCTTC
TRBV11-3,TRBD1,12,TRBJ1-1,CASGGQDVEAFF,TGTGCCAGCGGAGGACAGGATGTTGAAGCTTTCTTT
TRBV19,TRBD1,14,TRBJ1-6,CASSMGTGDSPLHF,TGTGCCAGTAGTATGGGGACAGGGGATTCACCCCTCCACTTT
TRBV4-3,TRBD2,18,TRBJ2-1,CASSQDGPGGPSYNEQFF,TGCGCCAGCAGCCAAGATGGTCCGGGGGGTCCCTCCTACAATGAGCAGTTCTTC
TRBV7-9,TRBD1,15,TRBJ1-5,CASSPMGRGIQPQHF,TGTGCCAGCAGCCCCATGGGCAGGGGGATTCAGCCCCAGCATTTT
TRBV19,TRBD1,17,TRBJ2-2,CASNRPGQGARTGELFF,TGTGCCAGTAACAGACCGGGACAGGGGGCGAGGACCGGGGAGCTGTTTTTT
TRBV5-6,NA,15,TRBJ2-6,CASSFRGTGANVLTF,TGTGCCAGCAGCTTTCGGGGTACCGGGGCCAACGTCCTGACTTTC
TRBV27,NA,17,TRBJ1-5,CASSLSGFRDSNQPQHF,TGTGCCAGCAGTTTATCGGGGTTTCGGGATAGCAATCAGCCCCAGCATTTT
TRBV6-5,NA,14,TRBJ2-5,CASSYGGTQETQYF,TGTGCCAGCAGTTACGGAGGGACTCAAGAGACCCAGTACTTC
TRBV5-1,NA,15,TRBJ2-3,CASGEPAGITDTQYF,TGCGCCAGTGGAGAACCGGCGGGAATCACAGATACGCAGTATTTT
TRBV19,TRBD2,16,TRBJ2-7,CASSIVGQRDSYEQYF,TGTGCCAGTAGTATAGTTGGCCAGCGGGACTCCTACGAGCAGTACTTC
TRBV5-6,NA,14,TRBJ2-5,CASSLVARKETQYF,TGTGCCAGCAGCTTGGTGGCCAGGAAAGAGACCCAGTACTTC
TRBV11-2,TRBD1,14,TRBJ1-4,CASSRDRGSEKLFF,TGTGCCAGCAGCCGGGACAGGGGGTCTGAAAAACTGTTTTTT
TRBV10-3,NA,15,TRBJ2-5,CAIRGDSNGRETQYF,TGTGCCATCAGGGGGGATAGCAACGGGAGAGAGACCCAGTACTTC
TRBV29-1,NA,14,TRBJ1-2,CSVGTGTQGGGYTF,NA
TRBV6-6,TRBD2,16,TRBJ2-3,CASSYSIAGQKNTQYF,TGTGCCAGCAGTTACTCGATAGCGGGACAAAAGAATACGCAGTATTTT
TRBV5-1,NA,17,TRBJ2-5,CASSLSPSGSGGETQYF,TGCGCCAGCAGCTTGTCACCGTCCGGGAGCGGCGGAGAGACCCAGTACTTC
TRBV27,TRBD2,15,TRBJ2-1,CASSFLAGAYNEQFF,TGTGCCAGCAGTTTTCTGGCGGGAGCTTACAATGAGCAGTTCTTC
TRBV15,NA,14,TRBJ1-5,CATSRGGGHQPQHF,TGTGCCACCAGCAGAGGAGGGGGTCATCAGCCCCAGCATTTT
TRBV27,NA,15,TRBJ1-2,CASSPQSRIHYGYTF,TGTGCCAGCAGTCCCCAGAGCAGGATCCACTATGGCTACACCTTC
TRBV6-1,TRBD1,14,TRBJ2-7,CASSVGQGGYEQYF,TGTGCCAGCAGTGTGGGACAGGGTGGCTACGAGCAGTACTTC
TRBV4-3,NA,16,TRBJ1-2,CASSQEAGRRDYGYTF,TGCGCCAGCAGCCAAGAAGCAGGGCGTCGGGACTATGGCTACACCTTC
TRBV7-2,TRBD1,12,TRBJ2-7,CASSYPGQGQYF,TGTGCCAGCAGCTACCCGGGACAGGGTCAGTACTTC
TRBV15,TRBD1,14,TRBJ2-3,CATSRDRGPDTQYF,TGTGCCACCAGCAGGGACAGGGGGCCAGATACGCAGTATTTT
TRBV7-2,TRBD1,18,TRBJ2-6,CASSLDRAGGSGANVLTF,TGTGCCAGCAGCTTAGATCGCGCAGGGGGCTCTGGGGCCAACGTCCTGACTTTC
TRBV11-2,TRBD1,14,TRBJ1-1,CASSLIQGAAEAFF,TGTGCCAGCAGCTTAATCCAGGGGGCCGCTGAAGCTTTCTTT
TRBV5-1,NA,12,TRBJ2-1,CASSLEESEQFF,TGCGCCAGCAGCTTGGAAGAGAGTGAGCAGTTCTTC
TRBV19,NA,14,TRBJ2-5,CASSGGTIGETQYF,TGTGCCAGTAGTGGAGGGACGATTGGAGAGACCCAGTACTTC
TRBV7-8,TRBD2,17,TRBJ2-7,CASSRTSGGGYSYEQYF,TGTGCCAGCAGCAGGACTAGCGGGGGAGGATACTCCTACGAGCAGTACTTC
TRBV18,NA,15,TRBJ1-4,CASSGNREPNEKLFF,TGTGCCAGCTCAGGAAACAGGGAGCCTAATGAAAAACTGTTTTTT
TRBV30,TRBD2,14,TRBJ2-1,CAWSSGGRGDEQFF,TGTGCCTGGAGTTCTGGTGGGAGGGGCGATGAGCAGTTCTTC
TRBV7-6,TRBD1,15,TRBJ1-5,CASSPRTGSNQPQHF,TGTGCCAGCAGCCCACGGACAGGGAGCAATCAGCCCCAGCATTTT
TRBV10-3,TRBD2,15,TRBJ2-2,CAISLSGGASGELFF,TGTGCCATCAGTCTTAGCGGGGGGGCGTCCGGGGAGCTGTTTTTT
TRBV18,TRBD1,14,TRBJ2-1,CASSQTGSYNEQFF,TGTGCCAGCTCACAGACAGGGTCCTACAATGAGCAGTTCTTC
TRBV9,TRBD2,17,TRBJ2-1,CASSVLSGRGGFNEQFF,TGTGCCAGCAGCGTACTATCGGGGCGGGGGGGGTTCAATGAGCAGTTCTTC
TRBV4-2,NA,13,TRBJ2-7,CASSQASFYEQYF,TGTGCCAGCAGCCAAGCGTCTTTCTACGAGCAGTACTTC
TRBV5-1,NA,14,TRBJ2-3,CASSLASYTDTQYF,TGCGCCAGCAGCTTGGCGAGCTACACAGATACGCAGTATTTT
TRBV6-1,TRBD1,15,TRBJ2-2,CASSKTGVVAGELFF,TGTGCCAGCAGTAAAACAGGGGTGGTTGCCGGGGAGCTGTTTTTT
TRBV6-6,TRBD2,14,TRBJ2-7,CASTFRLADYEQYF,TGTGCCAGCACCTTTCGGCTAGCGGATTACGAGCAGTACTTC
TRBV9,TRBD1,14,TRBJ2-1,CASSSGTGYNEQFF,TGTGCCAGCAGCTCAGGGACAGGGTACAATGAGCAGTTCTTC
TRBV30,NA,13,TRBJ1-4,CAWTTGLDEKLFF,TGTGCCTGGACTACAGGGTTGGATGAAAAACTGTTTTTT
TRBV10-3,TRBD1,13,TRBJ1-1,CAIRRQGFAEAFF,TGTGCCATCAGAAGACAGGGGTTTGCTGAAGCTTTCTTT
TRBV7-2,NA,15,TRBJ1-4,CASSRSGQRGEKLFF,TGTGCCAGCAGCCGGTCGGGACAAAGGGGTGAAAAACTGTTTTTT
TRBV6-1,TRBD1,13,TRBJ1-3,CASRGQGENTIYF,TGTGCCAGCAGAGGACAGGGGGAAAACACCATATATTTT
TRBV7-2,NA,13,TRBJ1-1,CASSPLSGVEAFF,TGTGCCAGCAGCCCCTTGTCGGGAGTAGAAGCTTTCTTT
TRBV4-1,TRBD2,18,TRBJ2-7,CASSQSSSGGPSSYEQYF,TGCGCCAGCAGCCAATCTTCTAGCGGGGGGCCGAGCTCCTACGAGCAGTACTTC
TRBV11-3,NA,12,TRBJ2-7,CASSLSPYEQYF,TGTGCCAGCAGCTTAAGCCCCTACGAGCAGTACTTC
TRBV2,NA,14,TRBJ1-6,CASRGQRNNSPLHF,TGTGCCAGCAGAGGACAGAGAAATAATTCACCCCTCCACTTT